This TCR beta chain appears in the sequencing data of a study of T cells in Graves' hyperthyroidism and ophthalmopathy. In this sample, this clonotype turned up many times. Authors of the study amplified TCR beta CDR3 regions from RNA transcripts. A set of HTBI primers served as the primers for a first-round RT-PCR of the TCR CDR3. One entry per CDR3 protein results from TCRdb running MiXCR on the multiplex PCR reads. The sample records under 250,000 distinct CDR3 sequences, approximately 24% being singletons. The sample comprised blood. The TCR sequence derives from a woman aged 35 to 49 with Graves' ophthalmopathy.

CDR3 DNA sequence: TGTGCCAGCAGCCTATACTCAGGTGTGAGAGAGACCCAGTACTTC. Translation gives CASSLYSGVRETQYF. The gene calls are TRBV7-9 and TRBJ2-5; unclear D gene. The V gene's germline CDR1 is SEHNR and CDR2 FQNEAQ (reference sequence). The CDR3 is 15 amino acids. Trimming took 5 bases from V and 4 from J, leaving 17 bases between them. Variable domain in full (rest from reference TRBV7-9 and TRBJ2-5): DTGVSQNPRHKITKRGQNVTFRCDPISEHNRLYWYRQTLGQGPEFLTYFQNEAQLEKSRLLSDRFSAERPKGSFSTLEIQRTEQGDSAMYLCASSLYSGVRETQYFGPGTRLLVL.